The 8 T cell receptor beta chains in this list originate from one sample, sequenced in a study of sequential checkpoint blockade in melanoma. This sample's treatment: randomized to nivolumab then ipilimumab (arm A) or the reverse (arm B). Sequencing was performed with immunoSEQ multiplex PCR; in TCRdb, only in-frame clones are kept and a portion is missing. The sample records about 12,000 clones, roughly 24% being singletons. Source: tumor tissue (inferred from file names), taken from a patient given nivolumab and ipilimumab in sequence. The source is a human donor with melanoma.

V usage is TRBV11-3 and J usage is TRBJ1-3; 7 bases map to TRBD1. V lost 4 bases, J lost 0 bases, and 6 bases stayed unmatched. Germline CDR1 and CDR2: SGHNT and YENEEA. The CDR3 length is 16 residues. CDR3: CASSSPDRSSGNTIYF. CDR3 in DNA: TGTGCCAGCAGCTCCCCGGACAGGAGCTCTGGAAACACCATATATTTT.

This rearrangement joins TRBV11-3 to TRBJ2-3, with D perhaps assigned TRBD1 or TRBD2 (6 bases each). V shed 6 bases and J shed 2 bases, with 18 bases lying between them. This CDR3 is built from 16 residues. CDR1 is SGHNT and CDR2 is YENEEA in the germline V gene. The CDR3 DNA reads TGTGCCAGCAGTCTAGGGGGGACTCAATACACAGATACGCAGTATTTT. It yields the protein CASSLGGTQYTDTQYF.

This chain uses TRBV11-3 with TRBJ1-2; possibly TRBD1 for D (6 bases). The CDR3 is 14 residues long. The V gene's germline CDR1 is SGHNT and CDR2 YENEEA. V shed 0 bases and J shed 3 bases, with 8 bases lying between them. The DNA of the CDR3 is TGTGCCAGCAGCTTAGACAGGGGTGACTATGGCTACACCTTC. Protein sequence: CASSLDRGDYGYTF. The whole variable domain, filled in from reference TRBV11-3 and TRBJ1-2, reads EAGVVQSPRYKIIEKKQPVAFWCNPISGHNTLYWYLQNLGQGPELLIRYENEEAVDDSQLPKDRFSAERLKGVDSTLKIQPAELGDSAVYLCASSLDRGDYGYTFGSGTRLTVV.

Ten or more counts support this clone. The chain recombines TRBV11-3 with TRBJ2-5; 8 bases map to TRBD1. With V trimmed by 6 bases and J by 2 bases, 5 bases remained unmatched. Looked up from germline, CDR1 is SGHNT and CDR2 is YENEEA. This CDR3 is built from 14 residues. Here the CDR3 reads CASSQGTGQETQYF. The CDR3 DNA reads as TGTGCCAGCAGTCAGGGGACAGGACAAGAGACCCAGTACTTC.

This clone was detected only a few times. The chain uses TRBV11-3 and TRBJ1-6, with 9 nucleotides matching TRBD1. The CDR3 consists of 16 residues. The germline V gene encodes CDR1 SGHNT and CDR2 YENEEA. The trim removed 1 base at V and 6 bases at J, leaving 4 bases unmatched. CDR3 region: CASSLGGTGFNSPLHF. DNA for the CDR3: TGTGCCAGCAGCTTAGGGGGGACAGGGTTTAATTCACCCCTCCACTTT.

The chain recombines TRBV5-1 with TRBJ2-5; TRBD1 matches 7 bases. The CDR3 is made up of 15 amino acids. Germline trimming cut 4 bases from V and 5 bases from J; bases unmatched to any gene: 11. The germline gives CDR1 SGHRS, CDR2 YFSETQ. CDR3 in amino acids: CASSPQGDGGETQYF. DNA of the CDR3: TGCGCCAGCAGCCCGCAGGGGGATGGGGGTGAGACCCAGTACTTC.

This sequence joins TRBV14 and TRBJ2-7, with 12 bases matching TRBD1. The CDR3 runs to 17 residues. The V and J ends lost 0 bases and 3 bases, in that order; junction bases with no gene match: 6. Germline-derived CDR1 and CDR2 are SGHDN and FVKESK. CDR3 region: CASSQDGDRGLIYEQYF. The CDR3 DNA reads TGTGCCAGCAGCCAAGATGGGGACAGGGGGCTAATCTACGAGCAGTACTTC.

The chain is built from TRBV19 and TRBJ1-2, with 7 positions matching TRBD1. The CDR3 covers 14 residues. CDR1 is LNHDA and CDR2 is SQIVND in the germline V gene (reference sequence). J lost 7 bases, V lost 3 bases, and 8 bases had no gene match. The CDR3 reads CASSIAGGGGGYTF. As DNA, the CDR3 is TGTGCCAGTAGTATTGCTGGAGGGGGCGGTGGCTACACCTTC.